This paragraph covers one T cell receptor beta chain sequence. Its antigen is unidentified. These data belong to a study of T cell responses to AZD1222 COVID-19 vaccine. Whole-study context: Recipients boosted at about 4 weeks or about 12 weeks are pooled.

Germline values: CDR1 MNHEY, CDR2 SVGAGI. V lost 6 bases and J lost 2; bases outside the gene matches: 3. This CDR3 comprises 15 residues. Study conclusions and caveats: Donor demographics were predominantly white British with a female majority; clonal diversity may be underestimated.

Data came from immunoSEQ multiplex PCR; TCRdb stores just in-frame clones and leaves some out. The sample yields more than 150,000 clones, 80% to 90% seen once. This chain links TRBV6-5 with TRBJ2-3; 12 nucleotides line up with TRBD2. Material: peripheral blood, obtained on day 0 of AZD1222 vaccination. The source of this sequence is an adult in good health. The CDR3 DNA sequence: TGTGCCAGCAGGCGACTAGCGGGGGTCACAGATACGCAGTATTTT. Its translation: CASRRLAGVTDTQYF.